A selection of T cell receptor beta chains follows, all from one sample in a study of blood T cell repertoires in COVID-19. Assay used: immunoSEQ multiplex PCR; TCRdb lists only in-frame clones, some missing. The table shows hundreds of thousands of clones, with about 93% occurring only once. Sequenced material: peripheral blood. Receptors originate from a man aged 60 to 75 with COVID-19, enrolled during active disease. CDR3s include the opening cysteine and the closing phenylalanine or tryptophan. The D gene is left open where the match is weak. Not every row has a clone size; where given, it reads once, few, many or a size class.

NA	TRBV11-2	TRBJ1-1	NA	CASSRRGTEAFF	TGTGCCAGCAGCCGCAGGGGAACTGAAGCTTTCTTT
NA	TRBV7-9	TRBJ2-2	NA	CASSSGKVTNTGELFF	TGTGCCAGCAGCTCGGGGAAGGTTACGAACACCGGGGAGCTGTTTTTT
TRBD2	TRBV12-3/TRBV12-4	TRBJ2-7	few	CASRATSAEQYF	TGTGCCAGCAGGGCCACTAGCGCCGAGCAGTACTTC
TRBD1	TRBV18	TRBJ1-2	NA	CASSPWDREIYGYTF	TGTGCCAGCTCACCCTGGGACAGGGAGATCTATGGCTACACCTTC
NA	TRBV12-3/TRBV12-4	TRBJ2-7	NA	CASSLQQGYEQYF	TGTGCCAGCAGTCTCCAACAGGGCTACGAGCAGTACTTC
TRBD2	TRBV5-1	TRBJ2-3	NA	CASSALLAGGRHTQYF	TGCGCCAGCAGCGCACTCCTAGCGGGAGGGCGTCATACGCAGTATTTT
NA	TRBV9	TRBJ2-3	NA	CASSVKGGTDTQYF	TGTGCCAGCAGCGTAAAGGGGGGCACAGATACGCAGTATTTT
TRBD2	TRBV7-8	TRBJ2-3	NA	CASLTGGTTDTQYF	TGTGCCTCCCTCACGGGGGGGACTACAGATACGCAGTATTTT
NA	TRBV7-2	TRBJ2-7	NA	CASSPRGGSGEQYF	TGTGCCAGCAGCCCCAGGGGCGGGAGCGGCGAGCAGTACTTC
NA	TRBV6-6	TRBJ2-5	NA	CASSYTAPQETQYF	TGTGCCAGCAGTTATACCGCGCCCCAAGAGACCCAGTACTTC
NA	TRBV7-3	TRBJ2-1	NA	CASSLTVAAYNEQFF	TGTGCCAGCAGCTTAACCGTAGCGGCCTACAATGAGCAGTTCTTC
TRBD1	TRBV7-8	TRBJ2-1	NA	CASSLGQGGSYNEQFF	TGTGCCAGCAGCTTAGGACAGGGGGGGTCCTACAATGAGCAGTTCTTC
NA	TRBV2	TRBJ1-6	NA	CASSDRANGRTDNSPLHF	TGTGCCAGCAGTGACAGGGCCAATGGCAGGACAGATAATTCACCCCTCCACTTT
NA	TRBV28	TRBJ2-1	NA	CASRKEGPFGYEQFF	TGTGCCAGCAGAAAGGAGGGCCCTTTTGGCTATGAGCAGTTCTTC
NA	TRBV6-5	TRBJ1-4	NA	CASSQDRLNEKLFF	TGTGCCAGCAGTCAGGACAGACTTAATGAAAAACTGTTTTTT
TRBD2	TRBV7-2	TRBJ2-7	NA	CASSLAPAGGQYEQYF	TGTGCCAGCAGCTTAGCGCCCGCGGGGGGGCAATACGAGCAGTACTTC
NA	TRBV6-6	TRBJ1-1	NA	CASRLDRFEAFF	TGTGCCAGCAGACTTGACAGGTTTGAAGCTTTCTTT
NA	TRBV25-1	TRBJ2-7	NA	CASSDGPWSSYEQYF	TGTGCCAGCAGTGATGGTCCTTGGAGCTCCTACGAGCAGTACTTC
TRBD2	TRBV3-1/TRBV3-2	TRBJ2-7	NA	CASRLNSGGAYEQYF	TGTGCCAGCAGGCTTAATAGCGGGGGGGCCTACGAGCAGTACTTC
NA	TRBV7-9	TRBJ2-2	NA	CASSPQGNTGELFF	TGTGCCAGCAGCCCACAGGGGAACACCGGGGAGCTGTTTTTT
NA	TRBV9	TRBJ2-2	NA	CASSVAGSTNTGELFF	TGTGCCAGCAGCGTAGCTGGGAGCACGAACACCGGGGAGCTGTTTTTT
NA	TRBV14	TRBJ1-1	NA	CASSQDRGTITFF	TGTGCCAGCAGCCAAGATCGGGGGACTATTACTTTCTTT
NA	TRBV4-3	TRBJ2-4	NA	CASSPWTVLAKNIQYF	TGCGCCAGCAGCCCCTGGACAGTACTAGCCAAAAACATTCAGTACTTC
TRBD1	TRBV7-9	TRBJ1-6	NA	CASALTGVNSPLHF	TGTGCCAGCGCTCTGACAGGGGTTAATTCACCCCTCCACTTT
NA	TRBV28	TRBJ1-3	NA	CASSSPGAGNTIYF	TGTGCCAGCAGTTCCCCAGGGGCTGGAAACACCATATATTTT
TRBD1	TRBV7-2	TRBJ1-5	NA	CASSPWGGTGKSSNQPQHF	TGTGCCAGCAGCCCCTGGGGGGGGACAGGGAAATCGAGCAATCAGCCCCAGCATTTT
TRBD2	TRBV24-1	TRBJ2-3	NA	CATSDPTSGKDTQYF	TGTGCCACCAGTGATCCGACTAGCGGGAAAGATACGCAGTATTTT
TRBD1	TRBV9	TRBJ2-1	NA	CASSGTTGFDEQFF	TGTGCCAGCAGCGGCACGACAGGGTTCGATGAGCAGTTCTTC
NA	TRBV3-1/TRBV3-2	TRBJ2-7	NA	CASSQGLGVVNEQYF	TGTGCCAGCAGCCAAGGGCTCGGGGTAGTAAACGAGCAGTACTTC
NA	TRBV12-5	TRBJ2-3	NA	CASGLNSGPDTQYF	TGTGCTAGTGGTTTGAATTCAGGGCCAGATACGCAGTATTTT
TRBD1	TRBV25-1	TRBJ1-3	NA	CASSESRSTGSGNTIYF	TGTGCCAGCAGTGAATCGAGGTCGACAGGGAGTGGAAACACCATATATTTT
TRBD1	TRBV6-2/TRBV6-3	TRBJ2-7	NA	CASSSQGLYSYEQYF	TGTGCCAGCAGCTCACAGGGGCTTTATTCCTACGAGCAGTACTTC
NA	TRBV24-1	TRBJ1-5	NA	CATSDSPISNQPQHF	TGTGCCACCAGTGATTCCCCCATTAGCAATCAGCCCCAGCATTTT
TRBD2	TRBV11-2	TRBJ2-1	NA	CASSPGLAGISYNEQFF	TGTGCCAGCAGCCCGGGACTAGCGGGTATCTCCTACAATGAGCAGTTCTTC
NA	TRBV6-4	TRBJ1-2	few	CASSPGGRITGYTF	TGTGCCAGCAGCCCCGGGGGACGAATAACCGGCTACACCTTC
TRBD1	TRBV5-1	TRBJ2-1	NA	CASSPRTGGIHEQFF	TGCGCCAGCAGCCCACGGACAGGGGGTATACATGAGCAGTTCTTC
TRBD1	TRBV3-1/TRBV3-2	TRBJ2-1	NA	CASSRRQGGVNEQFF	TGTGCCAGCAGCCGACGACAGGGGGGGGTCAATGAGCAGTTCTTC
NA	TRBV7-2	TRBJ2-1	once	CASSSRGSSGSYNEQFF	TGTGCCAGCAGCTCAAGGGGCTCTTCGGGTTCCTACAATGAGCAGTTCTTC
NA	TRBV6-5	TRBJ1-5	NA	CASTTGSQPQHF	TGTGCCAGCACCACCGGGAGCCAGCCCCAGCATTTT
TRBD2	TRBV3-1/TRBV3-2	TRBJ2-7	NA	CASSQSTTSLLNYEQYF	TGTGCCAGCAGCCAAAGTACGACTAGCCTTCTCAACTACGAGCAGTACTTC
TRBD1	TRBV27	TRBJ1-2	NA	CASSPSLGQVNYGYTF	TGTGCCAGCAGCCCATCTTTAGGACAGGTGAACTATGGCTACACCTTC
TRBD2	TRBV6-5	TRBJ2-1	NA	CASSYWGGMDNEQFF	TGTGCCAGCAGTTACTGGGGGGGGATGGACAATGAGCAGTTCTTC
TRBD1	TRBV14	TRBJ1-4	NA	CASSRGTGGAREKLFF	TGTGCCAGCAGCCGCGGAACAGGGGGCGCGCGGGAAAAACTGTTTTTT